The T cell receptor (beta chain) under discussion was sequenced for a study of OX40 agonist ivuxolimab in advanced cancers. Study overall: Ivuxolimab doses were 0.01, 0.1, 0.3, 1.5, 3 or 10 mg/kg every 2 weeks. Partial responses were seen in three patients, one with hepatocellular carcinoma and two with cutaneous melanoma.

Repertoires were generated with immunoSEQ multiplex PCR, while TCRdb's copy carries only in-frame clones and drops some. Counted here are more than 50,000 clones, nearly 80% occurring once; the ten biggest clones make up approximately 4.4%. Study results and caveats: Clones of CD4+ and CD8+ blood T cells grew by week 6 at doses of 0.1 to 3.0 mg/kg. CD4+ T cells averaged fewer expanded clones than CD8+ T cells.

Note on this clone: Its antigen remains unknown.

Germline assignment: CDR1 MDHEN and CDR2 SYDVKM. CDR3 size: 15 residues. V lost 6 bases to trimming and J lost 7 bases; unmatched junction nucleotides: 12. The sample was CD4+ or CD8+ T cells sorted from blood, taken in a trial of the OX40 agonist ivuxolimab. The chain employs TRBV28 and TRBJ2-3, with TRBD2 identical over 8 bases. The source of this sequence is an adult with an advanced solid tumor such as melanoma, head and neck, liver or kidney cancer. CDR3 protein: CASSRPGLGAYTQYF. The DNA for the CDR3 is TGTGCCAGCAGCCGTCCGGGACTAGGGGCGTATACGCAGTATTTT.